Listed here are 21 T cell receptor beta chains from one sample, sequenced in a study of T cell responses to AZD1222 COVID-19 vaccine. Generated by immunoSEQ multiplex PCR, the TCRdb table keeps only in-frame clones and is missing some. The data show 120,000 to 150,000 clones, 88% seen once. The sequencing used peripheral blood, collected 28 days after the second AZD1222 dose. These receptors all come from an adult who received the AZD1222 COVID-19 vaccine.

V usage is TRBV20-1 and J usage is TRBJ1-4; D ambiguous. The V end was cut by 8 bases, the J end by 4 bases, with 8 bases between. CDR1 and CDR2 (germline): DFQATT, SNEGSKA (reference sequence). This CDR3 comprises 11 residues. CDR3 sequence: CSFSFNEKLFF. For the CDR3, the DNA is TGCAGTTTTAGTTTTAATGAAAAACTGTTTTTT.

V is TRBV30 and J is TRBJ1-2; no clear D. Germline V CDR1 and CDR2: GTSNPN, SVGIG (reference sequence). This CDR3 spans 14 amino acids. With 2 bases removed from V and 0 bases from J, the gap between germline ends came to 10 bases. The CDR3 is CAWSLPGPNYGYTF. The CDR3 bases are TGTGCCTGGAGTCTCCCGGGCCCTAACTATGGCTACACCTTC.

The V call is TRBV12-3 or TRBV12-4, the J call TRBJ1-1; D is perhaps TRBD1 (5 bases). The CDR3 runs to 12 residues. The V gene lost 3 bases and the J gene lost 10 bases, with 12 bases spanning the gap. The CDR3 DNA reads as TGTGCCAGCAGTTTTTCGGGGGTTCGAGCTTTCTTT. Amino acid sequence: CASSFSGVRAFF.

J is TRBJ2-2 and V is TRBV11-3; 7 bases are shared with TRBD1. The CDR3 is 15 residues long. CDR1 SGHNT and CDR2 YENEEA come from the germline V gene. Trimming cost V 5 bases and J 7 bases; bases outside gene matches: 10. The DNA of the CDR3 is TGTGCCAGCAGCCCCCGACAGGGACCGGACGGGGAGCTGTTTTTT. As protein: CASSPRQGPDGELFF.

The chain links TRBV27 to TRBJ2-1; 9 nucleotides align to TRBD2. The germline gives CDR1 MNHEY, CDR2 SMNVEV (reference sequence). V trimming: 2 bases; J trimming: 4 bases; junction bases outside the gene matches: 3. The CDR3 has 15 residues. The CDR3 is CASSLAGGLYNEQFF. CDR3 DNA: TGTGCCAGCAGTTTAGCGGGGGGGCTTTACAATGAGCAGTTCTTC.

The chain recombines TRBV11-2 with TRBJ2-7; 7 bases line up with TRBD1. CDR1 SGHAT and CDR2 FQNNGV come from the germline V gene. The CDR3 length is 12 residues. The trim removed 4 bases at V and 5 bases at J, leaving 2 bases unmatched. CDR3 region: CASSYQGDEQYF. CDR3 sequence (DNA): TGTGCCAGCAGCTATCAGGGGGACGAGCAGTACTTC.

The chain links TRBV30 to TRBJ1-5; D is unclear. Germline V gene lookup returns CDR1 GTSNPN and CDR2 SVGIG (reference sequence). Trimming removed 1 base from V and 2 bases from J, with 9 bases in between. This CDR3 spans 14 amino acids. CDR3 sequence: CAWSAVDGNQPQHF. The CDR3 bases are TGTGCCTGGAGTGCTGTGGACGGCAATCAGCCCCAGCATTTT.

The V and J genes are TRBV6-5 and TRBJ2-7; 7 bases align to TRBD1. J was trimmed by 3 bases and V by 6 bases; bases with no gene match: 8. Looked up from germline, CDR1 is MNHEY and CDR2 is SVGAGI. The CDR3 length is 14 residues. The DNA of the CDR3 is TGTGCCAGCAGGAACCGGGACAGCTACTACGAGCAGTACTTC. Residues: CASRNRDSYYEQYF.

The chain has TRBV6-5 and TRBJ1-2; a possible D gene is TRBD1 (5 bases). The CDR3 spans 13 residues. Per the germline V gene, CDR1 is MNHEY and CDR2 is SVGAGI. V was clipped by 5 bases and J by 6 bases, with 13 bases between them. CDR3 sequence (DNA): TGTGCCAGCAGTCGGGCGGGACTCCATGGCTACACCTTC. It yields the protein CASSRAGLHGYTF.

This chain connects TRBV6-5 to TRBJ2-1; the match to TRBD1 covers 10 bases. Germline V gene data show CDR1 as MNHEY and CDR2 as SVGAGI. V gave up 4 bases and J gave up 5 bases; unmatched junction bases: 5. This CDR3 has 15 residues. CDR3 nucleotide sequence: TGTGCCAGCAGTTCGGGACAGGGGAGGAACAATGAGCAGTTCTTC. Amino acids: CASSSGQGRNNEQFF.

This clone was seen once. The genes are TRBV6-5 and TRBJ1-2; no clear D. V lost 2 bases to trimming and J lost 4 bases, with 8 bases between them. CDR3 size: 13 residues. Germline-derived CDR1 and CDR2 are MNHEY and SVGAGI. CDR3 bases: TGTGCCAGCAGTTACGGGTTAGGCTATGGCTACACCTTC. Its translation: CASSYGLGYGYTF.

The V gene is TRBV5-4, the J gene TRBJ1-1, with 7 bases identical to TRBD1. Trimming removed 2 bases from V and 4 bases from J; junction bases left unmatched: 5. Germline values: CDR1 SGHNT, CDR2 YYREEE (reference sequence). CDR3 length: 14 residues. The CDR3 nucleotides read TGTGCCAGCAGCTTTGACAGGGTCGCCACTGAAGCTTTCTTT. It is translated as CASSFDRVATEAFF.

This chain connects TRBV10-3 to TRBJ2-1, with TRBD2 matching over 12 bases. There are 17 residues in the CDR3. The germline V gene has CDR1 ENHRY and CDR2 SYGVKD. V was clipped by 0 bases and J by 8 bases; unmatched bases: 8. The CDR3 nucleotides read TGTGCCATCAGTGAGTCGGTTTCACTAGCGGGAGGTGATGAGCAGTTCTTC. As protein: CAISESVSLAGGDEQFF.

V usage is TRBV19 and J usage is TRBJ2-7; 8 bases fit TRBD1. This CDR3 comprises 15 residues. V lost 3 bases to trimming and J lost 1 base; unmatched junction nucleotides: 5. Germline V gene data show CDR1 as LNHDA and CDR2 as SQIVND (reference sequence). DNA for the CDR3: TGTGCCAGTAGTATCGGAACAGGGGGGTCCTACGAGCAGTACTTC. Encoded protein: CASSIGTGGSYEQYF.

The J gene is TRBJ2-7, the V gene TRBV21-1; TRBD2 is the table's D call and was not checked against the DNA. TRBV21-1 is classified as a pseudogene. The length of the CDR3 is 18 residues. CDR3 in amino acids: CASSKWRLRKPGIYEQYF. CDR3 in DNA: TGTGCCAGCAGCAAATGGCGTCTACGCAAGCCCGGGATTTACGAGCAGTACTTC.

The J gene is TRBJ1-3, the V gene TRBV29-1; D perhaps matches TRBD1 (6 bases). The V and J ends lost 4 bases and 3 bases respectively, with 10 bases between them. The CDR3 has 13 residues. Germline loops: CDR1 SQVTM, CDR2 ANQGSEA. The CDR3 nucleotides read TGCAGCGTTGGGGGGCCGGGTGGAAACACCATATATTTT. Protein product: CSVGGPGGNTIYF.

The chain has TRBV7-9 and TRBJ2-2; D gene unclear. CDR1 and CDR2 from the germline V gene are SEHNR and FQNEAQ (reference sequence). The V and J ends lost 1 base and 6 bases respectively, with 9 bases between them. The CDR3 runs to 14 residues. In DNA, the CDR3 is TGTGCCAGCAGCTTAGATTGGAGCGCCGGGGAGCTGTTTTTT. Its protein is CASSLDWSAGELFF.

The V and J genes are TRBV3-1 (or the pseudogene TRBV3-2) and TRBJ2-4; 7 nucleotides agree with TRBD1. The CDR3 consists of 17 residues. The germline V gene encodes CDR1 LGHDT and CDR2 YNNKEL (reference sequence). V lost 1 base and J lost 1; bases outside the gene matches: 7. The CDR3 spells CASSQGVTGEAKNIQYF. The CDR3, as DNA: TGTGCCAGCAGCCAAGGGGTAACAGGGGAGGCCAAAAACATTCAGTACTTC.

This chain links TRBV28 with TRBJ2-2; no definite D call. In germline, CDR1 is MDHEN, CDR2 SYDVKM. CDR3 length: 15 residues. The V end lost 2 bases, the J end lost 1 base, and 8 bases lay between the germline ends. The DNA for the CDR3 is TGTGCCAGCAGTTTACGTCTCGTGAACACCGGGGAGCTGTTTTTT. Encoded protein: CASSLRLVNTGELFF.

This clone was recorded a few times. The chain carries TRBV10-2 and TRBJ2-7, with TRBD2 identical over 8 bases. Germline assignment: CDR1 WSHSY and CDR2 SAAADI. The V segment lost 7 bases and the J segment 2 bases; nucleotides outside the gene matches: 7. There are 14 residues in the CDR3. The CDR3 DNA follows: TGCGCCAGCAAGAGTAGCGGGGTAACCTACGAGCAGTACTTC. The encoded protein is CASKSSGVTYEQYF.

This chain links TRBV21-1 with TRBJ2-2. TRBV21-1 counts as a pseudogene. The CDR3 consists of 14 residues. CDR3 region: CASSKAGLPGELFF. Here the CDR3 DNA reads TGTGCCAGCAGCAAAGCCGGGCTACCCGGGGAGCTGTTTTTT.